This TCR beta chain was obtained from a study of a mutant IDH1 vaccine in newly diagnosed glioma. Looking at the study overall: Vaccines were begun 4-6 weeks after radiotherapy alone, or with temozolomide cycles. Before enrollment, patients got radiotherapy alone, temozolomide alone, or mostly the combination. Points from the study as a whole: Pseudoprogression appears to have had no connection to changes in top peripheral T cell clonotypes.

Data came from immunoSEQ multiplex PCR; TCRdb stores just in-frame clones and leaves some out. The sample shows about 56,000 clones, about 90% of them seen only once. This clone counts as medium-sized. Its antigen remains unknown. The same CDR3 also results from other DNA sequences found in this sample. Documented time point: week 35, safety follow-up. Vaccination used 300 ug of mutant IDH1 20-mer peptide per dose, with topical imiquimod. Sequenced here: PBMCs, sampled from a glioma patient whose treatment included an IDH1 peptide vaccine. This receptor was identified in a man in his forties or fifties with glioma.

This chain's CDR3 is CASSLLQETQYF. CDR3 coding DNA: TGTGCCAGCAGCTTGTTGCAAGAGACCCAGTACTTC. The genes are TRBV5-6 and TRBJ2-5; unclear D gene. Germline-derived CDR1 and CDR2 are SGHDT and YYEEEE. V was shortened by 1 base and J by 2 bases, with 3 bases between the two germline ends. This CDR3 spans 12 amino acids.